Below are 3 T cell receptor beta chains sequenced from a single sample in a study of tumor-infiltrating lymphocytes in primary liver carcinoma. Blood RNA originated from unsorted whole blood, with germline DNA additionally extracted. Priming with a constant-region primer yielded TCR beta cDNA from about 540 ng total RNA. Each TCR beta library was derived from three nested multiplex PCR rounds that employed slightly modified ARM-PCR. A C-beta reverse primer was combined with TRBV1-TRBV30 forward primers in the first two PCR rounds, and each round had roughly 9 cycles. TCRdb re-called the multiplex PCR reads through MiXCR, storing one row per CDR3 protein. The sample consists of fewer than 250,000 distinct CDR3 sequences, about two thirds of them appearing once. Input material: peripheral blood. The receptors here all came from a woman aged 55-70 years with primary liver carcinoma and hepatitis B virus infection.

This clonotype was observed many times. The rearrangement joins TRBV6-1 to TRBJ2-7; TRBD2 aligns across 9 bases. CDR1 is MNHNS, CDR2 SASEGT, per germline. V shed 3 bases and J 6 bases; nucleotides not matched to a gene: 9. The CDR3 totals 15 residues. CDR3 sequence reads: CASSEASGRTGEQYF. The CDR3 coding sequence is TGTGCCAGCAGTGAGGCGAGCGGGAGGACTGGCGAGCAGTACTTC.

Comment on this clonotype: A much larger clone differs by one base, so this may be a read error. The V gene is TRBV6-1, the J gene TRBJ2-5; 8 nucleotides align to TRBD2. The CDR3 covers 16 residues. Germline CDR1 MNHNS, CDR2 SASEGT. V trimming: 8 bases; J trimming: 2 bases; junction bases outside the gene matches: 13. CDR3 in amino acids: CASAEARGLGQETQYF. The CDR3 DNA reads TGTGCCAGCGCGGAAGCGCGGGGACTAGGGCAAGAGACCCAGTACTTC.

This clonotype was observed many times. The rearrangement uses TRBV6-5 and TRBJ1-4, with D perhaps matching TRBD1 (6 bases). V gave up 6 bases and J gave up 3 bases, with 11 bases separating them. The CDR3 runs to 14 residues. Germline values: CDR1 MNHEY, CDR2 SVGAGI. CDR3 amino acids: CASRLQGPNEKLFF. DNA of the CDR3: TGTGCCAGCAGGCTACAGGGACCTAATGAAAAACTGTTTTTT.